Listed here is a single T cell receptor (beta chain). The antigen remains undetermined. These data come from a study of beta chain features in type 1 diabetes. In the study overall: Age and gender were similar between patients and healthy donors, as were cell yields. Across every sample, around 110,000,000 sorted cells were examined in total. Study results and caveats: Any HLA type influence on TCRB rearrangement was left unresolved here. Shorter TCRB CDR3s, moderately but significantly so, marked every one of the four CD4+ subsets in Type 1 diabetes patients.

Reverse transcription of all isolated RNA meant that expressed TCRB transcripts were sequenced. Measured with immunoSEQ multiplex PCR; TCRdb has only the in-frame clones, and not every one. The sample lists roughly 340,000 clones, approximately 15% occurring once. Germline V gene data show CDR1 as MDHEN and CDR2 as SYDVKM. The CDR3 spans 11 residues. The TCR sequence derives from a woman aged 18-29 years with type 1 diabetes. Sequenced material: naive CD4+ T cells from blood. The genes are TRBV28 and TRBJ2-1, with 9 bases lining up with TRBD2. CDR3 region: CRLAVHNEQFF. In nucleotides, the CDR3 is TGTAGACTAGCGGTTCACAATGAGCAGTTCTTC.